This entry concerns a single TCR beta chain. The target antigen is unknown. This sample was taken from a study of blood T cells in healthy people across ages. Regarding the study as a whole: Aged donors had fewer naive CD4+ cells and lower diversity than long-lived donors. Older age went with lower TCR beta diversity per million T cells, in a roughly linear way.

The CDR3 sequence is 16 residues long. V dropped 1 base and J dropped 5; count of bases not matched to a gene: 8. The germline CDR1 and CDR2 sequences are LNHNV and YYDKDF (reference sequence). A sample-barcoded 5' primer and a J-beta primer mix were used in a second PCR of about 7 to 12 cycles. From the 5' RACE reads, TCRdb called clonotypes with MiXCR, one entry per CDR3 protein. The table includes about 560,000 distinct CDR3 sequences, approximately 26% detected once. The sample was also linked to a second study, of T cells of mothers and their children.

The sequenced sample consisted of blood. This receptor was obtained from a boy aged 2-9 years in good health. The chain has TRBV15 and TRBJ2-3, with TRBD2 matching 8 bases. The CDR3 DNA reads TGTGCCACCAGCAGAGGACTAGCGAGTGGAAGAGATACGCAGTATTTT. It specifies CATSRGLASGRDTQYF.